The entry below describes one T cell receptor beta chain. Its antigen is undetermined. One entry per CDR3 protein results from TCRdb running MiXCR on the 5' RACE reads. The sample lists 560,000 or so distinct CDR3 sequences; 17% were seen once. The CDR3 loop spans 13 amino acids. V was trimmed by 6 bases and J by 6 bases, leaving 15 bases between them. Looked up from germline, CDR1 is MDHEN and CDR2 is SYDVKM. These data originate in a study of T-cell memory formation after mild COVID-19. The study, taken as a whole, reports: Among clones peaking at day 37 in the second wave, SARS-CoV-2 specificity remained unconfirmed. That cross-reactive memory joined was suggested by some responding clones appearing in pre-infection memory.

Sequenced material: PBMCs or a T cell subset sorted from them (not recorded which). This sequence was found in an adult woman who had mild COVID-19 (a few samples of this study predate the infection). Cell type and time point are not known. The chain is built from TRBV28 and TRBJ2-7; D assignment may be TRBD1 or TRBD2 (5 bases each). CDR3 coding DNA: TGTGCCAGCAGCCCGGGACCCCCGAGCGAGCAGTACTTC. This sequence encodes CASSPGPPSEQYF.